This T cell receptor beta chain was captured in a study of blood T cell repertoires in COVID-19. Across the whole study: The samples span acute and convalescent COVID-19 from the United States, Italy and Spain. From T cells, B-cell-depleted T cells, or PBMCs came the material, which was cDNA or gDNA.

In the authors' workflow: Counts of nucleated cells, estimated from reference gene primer amplification, were obtained. TCRdb's copy holds only in-frame clones and misses some; the assay was immunoSEQ multiplex PCR. Clone size and V and J calls were adopted from that table, with D and trimming inferred from the DNA. The data hold tens of thousands of clones, with about 76% observed a single time. The CDR3 has 15 residues. V shed 5 bases and J 4 bases; nucleotides not matched to a gene: 9. From germline, CDR1 is MDHEN and CDR2 SYDVKM. This clone was seen a handful of times. The V call is TRBV28, the J call TRBJ1-2; TRBD1 agrees at 8 bases. The specimen was peripheral blood. The receptor was derived from a woman older than 75 with active or convalescent COVID-19. CDR3 residues: CASSLVTGESYGYTF. The CDR3 DNA reads TGTGCCAGCAGTCTCGTGACAGGGGAATCCTATGGCTACACCTTC.